This TCR beta chain was observed in a study of blood T cells in healthy people across ages. General study results and limits: Higher diversity, along with more naive CD4+ cells, distinguished long-lived donors from aged donors.

As for this clonotype: Its cognate antigen is unknown.

With a J-beta primer mix and a sample-barcoded 5' primer, a second PCR ran about 7 to 12 cycles. A template-switch adaptor with 12 random nucleotides tagged each cDNA molecule. Per-sample output comprised a minimum of 3 million paired-end reads containing CDR3. TCRdb reanalysed the 5' RACE reads using MiXCR and keeps one entry per CDR3 protein. The table shows about 640,000 distinct CDR3 sequences, with 35% to 50% occurring only once. Each individual donor underwent a draw of ten milliliters of peripheral blood. Trimming left V 4 bases short and J 6 bases short, with 18 bases between. This CDR3 spans 15 amino acids. The germline CDR1 and CDR2 sequences are MGHRA and YSYEKL.

The source material was blood. This chain uses TRBV4-1 with TRBJ1-2; possibly TRBD1 for D (5 bases). This TCR was sampled from a man aged 80 or over in good health. The CDR3 bases are TGCGCCAGCAGCCCGCGGACATCTTTCCAGGATGGCTACACCTTC. As protein: CASSPRTSFQDGYTF.